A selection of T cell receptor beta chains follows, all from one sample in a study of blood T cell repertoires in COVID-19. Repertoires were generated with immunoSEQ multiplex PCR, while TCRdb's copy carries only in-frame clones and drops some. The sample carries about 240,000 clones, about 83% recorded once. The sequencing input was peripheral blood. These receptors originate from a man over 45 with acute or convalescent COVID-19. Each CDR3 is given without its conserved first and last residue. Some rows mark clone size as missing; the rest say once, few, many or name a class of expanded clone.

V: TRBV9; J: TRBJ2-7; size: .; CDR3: ASSGANYEQY
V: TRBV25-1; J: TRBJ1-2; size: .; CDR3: ASSRQGANGYT
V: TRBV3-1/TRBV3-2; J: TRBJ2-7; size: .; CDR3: ASSQLWGPDYEQY
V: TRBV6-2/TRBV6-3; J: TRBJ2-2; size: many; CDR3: ASSYSIQGTGELF
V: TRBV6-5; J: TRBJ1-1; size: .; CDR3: ASSYSIGAPNTEAF
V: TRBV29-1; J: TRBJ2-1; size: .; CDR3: SVVTSGPYNEQF
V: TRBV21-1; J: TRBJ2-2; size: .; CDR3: ASSTPRQGADGELF
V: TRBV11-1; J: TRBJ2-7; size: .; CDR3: ASNVGQGPYEQY
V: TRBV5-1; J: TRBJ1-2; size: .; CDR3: ASSPFDRADGYT
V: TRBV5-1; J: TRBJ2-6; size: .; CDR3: ASSLVGGVPGANVLT
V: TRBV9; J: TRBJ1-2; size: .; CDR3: ASSGQGRNYGYT
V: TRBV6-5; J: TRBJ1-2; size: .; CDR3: ASRAGQLGGYT
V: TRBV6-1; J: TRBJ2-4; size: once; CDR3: ASSATGTSGSQQVIQY
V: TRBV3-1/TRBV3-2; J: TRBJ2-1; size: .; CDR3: ASSQKGTSGDEQF
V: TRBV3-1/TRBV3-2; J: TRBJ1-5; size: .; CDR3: ASSPLSSNQPQH
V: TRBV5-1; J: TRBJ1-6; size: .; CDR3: ASRTPNSPLH
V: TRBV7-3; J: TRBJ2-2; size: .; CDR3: ASSPRLATGELF
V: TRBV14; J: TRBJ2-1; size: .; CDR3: ASSSRGEGRTSGKSYNEQF
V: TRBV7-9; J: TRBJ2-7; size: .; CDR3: ASSSDRDRTYEQY